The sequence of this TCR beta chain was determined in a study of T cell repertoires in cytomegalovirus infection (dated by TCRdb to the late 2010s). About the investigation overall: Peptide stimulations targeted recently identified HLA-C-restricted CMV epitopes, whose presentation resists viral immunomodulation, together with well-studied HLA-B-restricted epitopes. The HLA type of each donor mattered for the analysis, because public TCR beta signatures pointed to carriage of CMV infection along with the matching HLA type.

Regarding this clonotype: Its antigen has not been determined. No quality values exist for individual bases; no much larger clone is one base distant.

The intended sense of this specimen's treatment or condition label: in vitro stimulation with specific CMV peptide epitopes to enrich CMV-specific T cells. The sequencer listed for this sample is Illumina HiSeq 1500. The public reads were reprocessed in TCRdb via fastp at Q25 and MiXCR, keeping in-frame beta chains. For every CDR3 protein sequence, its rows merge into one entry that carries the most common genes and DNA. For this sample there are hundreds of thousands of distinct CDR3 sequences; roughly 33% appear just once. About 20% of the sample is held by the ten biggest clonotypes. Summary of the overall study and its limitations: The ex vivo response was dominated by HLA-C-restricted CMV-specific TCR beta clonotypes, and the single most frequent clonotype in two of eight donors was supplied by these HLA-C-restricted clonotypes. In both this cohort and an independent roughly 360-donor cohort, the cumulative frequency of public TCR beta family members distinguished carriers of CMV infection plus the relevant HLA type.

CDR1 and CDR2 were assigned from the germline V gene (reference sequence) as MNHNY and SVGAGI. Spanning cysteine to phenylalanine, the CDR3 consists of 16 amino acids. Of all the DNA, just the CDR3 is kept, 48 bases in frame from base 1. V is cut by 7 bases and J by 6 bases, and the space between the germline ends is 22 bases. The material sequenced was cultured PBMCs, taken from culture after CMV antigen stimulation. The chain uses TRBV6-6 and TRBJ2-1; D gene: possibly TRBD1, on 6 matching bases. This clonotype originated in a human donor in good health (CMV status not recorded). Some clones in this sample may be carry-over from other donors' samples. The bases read TGTGCCAGCACCTCCGCGTCAGGGGCGGCAGGCAATGAGCAGTTCTTC. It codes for CASTSASGAAGNEQFF.